This T cell receptor beta chain was recorded in a study of shared clonotypes between healthy human individuals (dated by TCRdb to 2018 to 2021). With regard to the full study: The cohort comprised a couple of women and a few men aged 18 to 49 years. For each donor, CD4 naive and CD4 memory were each run on three plates, CD8 naive on two plates, and CD8 memory on one plate. To estimate repertoire size and how much clonotypes are shared between individuals, the study performed deep sequencing of blood TCR repertoires from a few healthy adults. Libraries were prepared and TCR repertoires were sequenced by different laboratories using diverse techniques, in order to increase sequencing depth and limit assay-specific biases. Per donor, leukapheresis produced somewhere between about 0.9 and 9.5 billion PBMCs.

Only a few counts were recorded for this clone. The antigen it recognizes is unknown. The sample holds no much larger clone one base away, and base qualities are not on file. TCR CDR3 regions were amplified from genomic DNA by multiplex PCR using the deep immunoSEQ assay. Genomic DNA extracted from each cell subset was distributed evenly over all wells of several immunoSEQ 96-well plates, and each plate served as one replicate. Each replicate PCR for sorted subsets received around 210 ng genomic DNA, equal to roughly 30,000 T cell genomes. The purified libraries were quantified using a Qubit 3.0 fluorometer, sized with a Bioanalyzer 2100, and then quantified again using the KAPA Library Quantification kit. A separate single-read 150-cycle Illumina NextSeq 550 flow cell was used to sequence each immunoSEQ 96-well plate. Per the source publication's procedure: Because only junctional sequences without quality scores were contained in the immunoSEQ output, filtering matching that applied to full-length reads could not be performed. Sequences were annotated with PyIR, a Python wrapper for IgBLAST v1.9, and V/J genes and CDR3 were assigned using IMGT germline references. Reads with weak V/J assignments (E-value above 1e-6), missing CDR3, stop codons, out-of-frame junctions, or ambiguous translated residues were removed. V3J clonotypes were defined by identical inferred V gene, J gene, and CDR3 amino acid sequence. Percentage overlap between repertoires was computed as shared unique clonotypes divided by the size of the smaller repertoire. Repertoire richness was assessed with RTK rarefaction, the Chao1 estimator, and Recon v2.1 estimates of unobserved clonotypes. For all TCRbeta clonotypes obtained by the gDNA method from several donors, generation probabilities were computed with OLGA. The table comes from immuneACCESS by way of TCRdb, which keeps in-frame sequences with V and J called. Part of the clones is missing from these tables; in studies checked, under half for an unresolved V gene and the rest for unknown reasons. V, J and clone size derive from that table, while D and trimming were established from the DNA sequence. Within this sample are about a million clones, with 70% to 80% of them counted one time only. Of the sample, approximately 1.5% is held by the ten largest clones.

Results the study describes overall, beyond this receptor: Sharing across several donors was observed for about 5% of naive CD4, 3% to 4% of naive CD8, roughly 2.4% of memory CD4, and roughly 0.43% of memory CD8 clonotypes. Based on pairwise subsampling, the degree of clonotype sharing among donors was expected to be affected by sequencing depth. Naive subsets generally had larger estimated clonotype richness than memory subsets did. The small number of donors limited the genetic and exposure-history diversity represented. Sampling was limited to blood, and TCR repertoires in tissue likely differ from TCR repertoires in blood. Compared with non-shared clonotypes, clonotypes shared by all four sorted-subset donors had higher generation probabilities. Incomplete sequencing was indicated by rarefaction of sorted-subset datasets, despite the large sequencing depth.

The donors were healthy, HIV-negative adults who had no recently reported acute infections or vaccinations. All donors were Caucasian adults living in Nashville, Tennessee, USA. CD4+ T cells were enriched through magnetic negative selection, after which naive cells were positively selected on CD45RA and the remaining negative fraction served as the memory subset. Blood was obtained by leukapheresis, after which PBMCs were separated by Ficoll-Histopaque density gradient centrifugation and cryopreserved in liquid nitrogen vapor phase. Analytical flow cytometry was used to check the purity and quantity of every magnetically sorted T cell population. Genomic DNA was isolated from every sorted fraction and measured by UV absorbance on a Nanodrop 2000c. The CDR3 runs 14 residues from the cysteine to the phenylalanine. Just the 42-base CDR3 DNA is kept, in frame starting at base 1. CDR1 and CDR2 (LNHDA, SQIVND) derive from the germline V gene (reference sequence). The junction carries 9 bases between V and J, which are trimmed by 3 bases and 0 bases respectively.

The TCR was taken from a man between 18 and 35 years old in good health. The V gene is TRBV19 and the J gene is TRBJ2-7; perhaps TRBD1 is the D gene, with 5 bases matching. Sequencing input: memory CD4+ T cells sorted from blood. The cell subset or site label for this specimen denotes: CD45RA-negative fraction. The CDR3 protein: CASSIQGGSYEQYF. In nucleotide form, the sequence is TGTGCCAGTAGTATCCAGGGTGGCTCCTACGAGCAGTACTTC.